This T cell receptor beta chain was retrieved from a study of beta chain features in type 1 diabetes. Regarding the study as a whole: There was a possibility that cDNA sequencing over-represented cells with high TCR expression. The study found fewer insertions and more deletions at VDJ junctions in type 1 diabetes patients.

With regard to this clone: Antigen unknown.

Trimming left V 0 bases short and J 1 base short, with 16 bases between. The germline V gene has CDR1 SGHTS and CDR2 YDEGEE. The CDR3 spans 17 residues. Each sorted population was over 98% pure. The entirety of the isolated RNA underwent reverse transcription, so expressed TCRB transcripts were sequenced. About 4 million reads was the average for naive, central memory and regulatory T cell samples. Libraries were prepared by immunoSEQ multiplex PCR; TCRdb keeps only in-frame clonotypes and omits some of them. The data contain some 10,000 clones, 78% of them singletons. Material for sequencing was Tregs from blood. The rearrangement links TRBV5-8 to TRBJ1-2; D gene uncertain. This TCR was recovered from a woman aged 18-29 years in good health. Here the CDR3 DNA reads TGTGCCAGCAGCTTGGCCCTTACGGGATTTGGTAACTATGGCTACACCTTC. Translation gives CASSLALTGFGNYGYTF.